These T cell receptor beta chains were read from a single sample in a study of a mutant IDH1 vaccine in newly diagnosed glioma. Their specific antigens are unknown. Sequencing was performed with immunoSEQ multiplex PCR; in TCRdb, only in-frame clones are kept and a portion is missing. The sample includes some 60,000 clones, under 90% of them seen just once. Source: PBMCs, taken from a glioma patient whose treatment included an IDH1 peptide vaccine. The source is a man younger than 45 with glioma. Both conserved end residues are part of each CDR3. The D gene is left open where the match is weak. Only part of the rows carry a size: once, few, many, or a class if the clone is expanded.

len,v_gene,abundance,j_gene,d_gene,CDR3nt,CDR3aa
16,TRBV6-5,.,TRBJ2-7,TRBD2,TGTGCCAGCAGTTACTCGATGGGCGGGGGGGCCTCCGAGCAGTACTTC,CASSYSMGGGASEQYF
12,TRBV9,.,TRBJ2-1,.,TGTGCCAGCAGCGTAGCTGCCAATGAGCAGTTCTTC,CASSVAANEQFF
13,TRBV18,.,TRBJ2-3,.,TGTGCCAGCTCAACATCCCTAACAGATACGCAGTATTTT,CASSTSLTDTQYF
18,TRBV11-2,.,TRBJ2-3,.,TGTGCCAGCAGCTTTAGGCCCCAGGGGGGACCCCCCGGAGATACGCAGTATTTT,CASSFRPQGGPPGDTQYF
15,TRBV13,.,TRBJ1-2,.,TGTGCCAGCAGCTTATCTACTACGGTAAACTATGGCTACACCTTC,CASSLSTTVNYGYTF
14,TRBV2,medium-sized,TRBJ1-2,TRBD1,TGTGCCAGCAGCGAATTGGGACAGAACTATGGCTACACCTTC,CASSELGQNYGYTF
15,TRBV6-6,.,TRBJ1-3,.,TGTGCCAGCAGTTACTCACCCGGGACCCCGGGCACCATATATTTT,CASSYSPGTPGTIYF
17,TRBV23-1,.,TRBJ1-2,TRBD1,TGCGCCAGCAGTCAAACAACAGGGCCGGGACAGGGGTATGGCTACACCTTC,CASSQTTGPGQGYGYTF
17,TRBV28,.,TRBJ1-5,TRBD1,TGTGCCAGCTTGGCCCTTGGGACAGGCGGTCGAATTCAGCCCCAGCATTTT,CASLALGTGGRIQPQHF
14,TRBV5-6,.,TRBJ2-3,.,TGTGCCAGCAGCTTGGGGGGCGTGACAGATACGCAGTATTTT,CASSLGGVTDTQYF
12,TRBV9,.,TRBJ2-1,TRBD2,TGTGCCAGCAGCGTAGCGAGCGGGAGGTTGTTCTTC,CASSVASGRLFF
20,TRBV4-1,.,TRBJ2-3,TRBD2,TGCGCCAGCAGCCCTCTGCCGGGACTAGCGGGAAGAAAACACACAGATACGCAGTATTTT,CASSPLPGLAGRKHTDTQYF
13,TRBV7-3,.,TRBJ2-1,.,TGTGCCAGCAGCTTACTCGCGCGGTATGAGCAGTTCTTC,CASSLLARYEQFF
13,TRBV11-1,.,TRBJ2-7,.,TGTGCCAGCAGCCGAGGCGCCGGTGGAGAGCAGTACTTC,CASSRGAGGEQYF
12,TRBV28,.,TRBJ1-1,.,TGTGCCAGCCGCGATCTGAACACTGAAGCTTTCTTT,CASRDLNTEAFF
13,TRBV27,.,TRBJ2-5,.,TGTGCCAGCAGTCCCCCCATGGGGGAGACCCAGTACTTC,CASSPPMGETQYF
15,TRBV5-4,.,TRBJ2-1,.,TGTGCCAGCAGCTTGGAGGTTACTAACGGGAATGAGCAGTTCTTC,CASSLEVTNGNEQFF
16,TRBV5-1,.,TRBJ2-7,.,TGCGCCAGCAGCGGGGATTCGCGGAAAAGCTCCTACGAGCAGTACTTC,CASSGDSRKSSYEQYF
14,TRBV15,medium-sized,TRBJ1-2,.,TGTGCCACCAGGTTAGGTGGGGACCCGTATGGCTACACCTTC,CATRLGGDPYGYTF
17,TRBV5-4,.,TRBJ2-3,TRBD1,TGTGCCAGCAGTTCTGACCGGGACAGGCCGTCCACAGATACGCAGTATTTT,CASSSDRDRPSTDTQYF
12,TRBV28,.,TRBJ2-2,.,TGTGCCAGCAGTTTTACCACCGGGGAGCTGTTTTTT,CASSFTTGELFF
14,TRBV7-9,.,TRBJ2-3,.,TGTGCCAGCAGCTTCGGACGACCCACAGATACGCAGTATTTT,CASSFGRPTDTQYF
16,TRBV11-2,.,TRBJ2-7,TRBD1,TGTGCCAGCAGCGTTGACCGGGACAGGGGCTCCTACGAGCAGTACTTC,CASSVDRDRGSYEQYF
15,TRBV5-4,.,TRBJ2-5,TRBD1,TGTGCCAGCAGCTTGGTGGGGGACAGGCAAGAGACCCAGTACTTC,CASSLVGDRQETQYF
17,TRBV7-8,.,TRBJ1-4,TRBD1,TGTGCCAGCAGTAAAATACAGGGGACGGCAACTAATGAAAAACTGTTTTTT,CASSKIQGTATNEKLFF
12,TRBV30,.,TRBJ1-3,.,TGTGCCTGGAGTCCCGAAGGAAACACCATATATTTT,CAWSPEGNTIYF
16,TRBV10-3,.,TRBJ1-5,TRBD1,TGTGCCATCAGTGAGTCGGCAGGGGGCTATAATCAGCCCCAGCATTTT,CAISESAGGYNQPQHF
14,TRBV15,.,TRBJ2-7,TRBD1,TGTGCCACCAGCAGACCCAGTGGACAGGGCCAGCAGTACTTC,CATSRPSGQGQQYF
17,TRBV5-1,.,TRBJ1-1,TRBD1,TGCGCCAGCAGCTTGGCAGGGGGGGCCAGTATGAACACTGAAGCTTTCTTT,CASSLAGGASMNTEAFF
14,TRBV30,.,TRBJ1-5,.,TGTGCCTGGAATTCCGGACAACTCGATCAGCCCCAGCATTTT,CAWNSGQLDQPQHF
12,TRBV29-1,.,TRBJ2-7,.,TGCAGCGTACAGGATTCCGCCTACGAGCAGTACTTC,CSVQDSAYEQYF
14,TRBV11-3,.,TRBJ1-2,.,TGTGCCAGCAGCTTAAGGGCTGAGGGGTATGGCTACACCTTC,CASSLRAEGYGYTF
14,TRBV5-1,.,TRBJ2-3,TRBD2,TGCGCCAGCAGCTTAGCGGGGGGGCCGAATACGCAGTATTTT,CASSLAGGPNTQYF
14,TRBV6-4,few,TRBJ2-2,TRBD2,TGTGCCAGCAGTGAAGCGGGAGACACCGGGGAGCTGTTTTTT,CASSEAGDTGELFF
12,TRBV30,.,TRBJ1-2,.,TGTGCCTGCCTTGTGGCGAACTATGGCTACACCTTC,CACLVANYGYTF
15,TRBV30,.,TRBJ1-6,.,TGTGCCTGGAGTGTGGGGGGTTCCTTCAATTCACCCCTCCACTTT,CAWSVGGSFNSPLHF
15,TRBV5-1,.,TRBJ2-3,.,TGCGCCAGCAGAGGTGAGGTTCCTAGCACAGATACGCAGTATTTT,CASRGEVPSTDTQYF
15,TRBV29-1,.,TRBJ2-1,.,TGCAGCGTTGCGAAAGGAGTGGGTGGATACAATGAGCAGTTCTTC,CSVAKGVGGYNEQFF
18,TRBV5-1,.,TRBJ2-1,TRBD2,TGCGCCAGCAGCCCCGCTCTAGCGGGAGGGAGCTCCTACAATGAGCAGTTCTTC,CASSPALAGGSSYNEQFF
20,TRBV6-1,once,TRBJ2-1,TRBD2,TGTGCCAGCAGTGAAACCAACCCGGGACTAGCGGGAGCTTGGTACAATGAGCAGTTCTTC,CASSETNPGLAGAWYNEQFF
13,TRBV7-3,.,TRBJ2-1,.,TGTGCCAGCAGCTTATTCTCCTACAATGAGCAGTTCTTC,CASSLFSYNEQFF
14,TRBV29-1,.,TRBJ1-1,TRBD1,TGCAGCGTACGGGACAGAACGAAGAACACTGAAGCTTTCTTT,CSVRDRTKNTEAFF
14,TRBV10-3,few,TRBJ2-7,TRBD1,TGTGCCACCTACCCGGACAGGGTTGGATACGAGCAGTACTTC,CATYPDRVGYEQYF
13,TRBV9,.,TRBJ1-3,.,TGTGCCAGCAGCGTAGGAGGGAGGGACACCATATATTTT,CASSVGGRDTIYF
13,TRBV28,once,TRBJ1-1,.,TGTGCCAGCAGTTTGGGTCAGAACACTGAAGCTTTCTTT,CASSLGQNTEAFF
14,TRBV6-6,.,TRBJ1-1,.,TGTGCCAGCAGTTGGGGGGGAATGAACACTGAAGCTTTCTTT,CASSWGGMNTEAFF
13,TRBV7-9,few,TRBJ1-1,.,TGTGCCAGCAGCTCCCCGGTTAACACTGAAGCTTTCTTT,CASSSPVNTEAFF
17,TRBV2,.,TRBJ2-1,TRBD2,TGTGCCAGCAGTGAAGCGCGCGGGAGGAGCTCCTACAATGAGCAGTTCTTC,CASSEARGRSSYNEQFF
16,TRBV10-3,.,TRBJ1-1,.,TGTGCCATCTCCGGCAGTCTCCTATCGACGAACACTGAAGCTTTCTTT,CAISGSLLSTNTEAFF
14,TRBV7-9,once,TRBJ2-1,TRBD2,TGTGCCAGCAGTAGACTAGCGGGTGCGTATGAGCAGTTCTTC,CASSRLAGAYEQFF
13,TRBV5-8,.,TRBJ2-5,.,TGTGCCAGCAGCTCCCAGGGGAGAGAGACCCAGTACTTC,CASSSQGRETQYF
13,TRBV5-5,.,TRBJ1-2,.,TGTGCCAGCAGCTTGACGGTCGACTATGGCTACACCTTC,CASSLTVDYGYTF
13,TRBV19,.,TRBJ1-1,.,TGTGCCAGTAGTCTTGGACAGAACACTGAAGCTTTCTTT,CASSLGQNTEAFF
16,TRBV11-2,.,TRBJ2-1,TRBD2,TGTGCCAGCAGCTTAGATGGCGGGGGGGGCTACAATGAGCAGTTCTTC,CASSLDGGGGYNEQFF
15,TRBV7-8,.,TRBJ1-4,.,TGTGCCAGCAGCTTACGGAAGGGAACAGGGAGAAAACTGTTTTTT,CASSLRKGTGRKLFF